Described below is a single T cell receptor beta chain sequence and its context. What this receptor recognizes is not known. Base qualities were left out, and no much larger clone turns up one base away. These data belong to a study of memory CD8 T cells in hepatitis C reinfection (dated by TCRdb to the late 2010s). Regarding the complete study: Two consecutive HCV infections were spontaneously resolved by three donors, whereas a primary infection was cleared by two donors who then became chronically infected after reinfection. A case counted as HCV reinfection when an HCV RNA test came back positive after two negative tests taken at least 60 days apart. Pre-reinfection samples were collected between 55 and 20 weeks before reinfection was detected. The TCR beta repertoire of virus-specific CD8 T cells was tracked longitudinally in roughly 5 donors across an HCV reinfection episode. Between 2009 and 2012, five reinfection cases that had stored pre-reinfection samples were identified. Participants who had resolved a prior HCV infection were followed every 3 months in the reinfection study. Broad study findings and their caveats: Because only a few donors were included, definitive conclusions about public clonotypes linked to secondary clearance were beyond the reach of the study.

Taken from cysteine to phenylalanine, the CDR3 has 13 residues. Of the read, only the CDR3 DNA is kept; its 39 bases are in frame from base 1. Looking up the germline V gene (reference sequence) yields CDR1 SEHNR and CDR2 FQNEAQ. At the junction V is shortened by 1 base and J by 3 bases, with 6 bases in between. The time point label corresponds to: pre-reinfection, 55 to 20 weeks before reinfection detection. Sorted cells were sequenced directly ex vivo, with no in vitro expansion before TCR sequencing. The donors were people who inject drugs and were enrolled in Canada's Montreal Acute Hepatitis C Cohort Study (HEPCO). As controls, total naive CD8 T cells were sorted as viable CD3+ CD8+ CD45RO- cells from a couple of donors at all three reinfection time points. Before sorting, cryopreserved peripheral blood mononuclear cells were thawed, and CD8 T cells were purified from the thawed cells. Negative selection with the MACS CD8+ T cell Isolation Kit was used to enrich CD8 T cells. Cell sorting was done on a BD FACSAria II sorter with FACSDiva software, and data were analyzed with FlowJo.

Library preparation used the immunoSEQ multiplex PCR assay. Genomic DNA was extracted from the sorted cells, and the TCR beta V, D and J regions were sequenced using the automated high-throughput method of Adaptive Biotechnologies. A two-step, bias-controlled multiplex PCR was used to amplify the CDR3 regions. An Illumina instrument was used to sequence the amplified TCR beta libraries. The authors' analysis ran thus. Demultiplexed reads were processed to lower amplification and sequencing bias, and the IMGT database was used to assign CDR3 sequences to gene families. ImmunoSEQ software version 2.0 was used to analyze the repertoire data. Out-of-frame sequences and sequences with stop codons in the CDR3 were removed from clonotype lists. Any clonotype with a frequency under 0.01% was left out, since that frequency corresponded to less than one cell. Richness was calculated by dividing observed richness by input cell number, and evenness was calculated by dividing Shannon entropy by log observed richness. Simpson diversity and Morisita-Horn overlap indices were used to quantify repertoire diversity and similarity between time points. Clonotypes were grouped as dominant (>1%), sub-dominant (0.5-0.99%), low abundance (0.1-0.49%) or lowest abundance (<0.1%). A germline index was calculated as total CDR3 length minus total nucleotide additions, divided by total CDR3 length. TCRdb took this table from immuneACCESS and kept in-frame rearrangements with V and J called. Such tables lack part of the clones; where checked against another copy, unresolved V genes explain under half of the gap, and the rest is unexplained. V, J and clone size derive from that table, while D and trimming were established from the DNA sequence. This sample is represented by over 45,000 clones; about 90% of them were singletons. The ten largest clonotypes hold less than 1.2% of the sample.

The TCR originated in a man between 18 and 35 years old with hepatitis C virus infection. Sequenced sample: naive CD8+ T cells sorted from blood. The sample's cell subset or site label, in plain terms: total naive CD8+CD45RO- T cells. The V and J segments used are TRBV7-9 and TRBJ2-5; the D gene cannot be named for sure. The CDR3 region: CASSLEAEETQYF. Read as DNA, the sequence is TGTGCCAGCAGCTTAGAAGCCGAAGAGACCCAGTACTTC.